This TCR beta chain was sequenced for a study of T cell changes during pregnancy in multiple sclerosis. Clones were read by immunoSEQ multiplex PCR, and TCRdb kept only the in-frame ones, dropping some. The profile covers about 59,000 clones, with 90% to 95% appearing a single time and about 0.88% taken by the ten largest. CDR1 is SGDLS and CDR2 is YYNGEE in the germline V gene. V was shortened by 4 bases and J by 5 bases, with 27 bases between the two germline ends. This CDR3 spans 18 amino acids. The sample was peripheral blood, taken before pregnancy. The chain carries TRBV9 and TRBJ2-5; D possibly corresponds to TRBD2 (6 bases). The clonotype was recovered from a female donor with multiple sclerosis, enrolled in a pregnancy study. The CDR3 sequence is CASSSPTRLVHDGETQYF. In DNA, the CDR3 is TGTGCCAGCAGCTCCCCGACTAGACTTGTCCACGATGGGGAGACCCAGTACTTC.